This TCR beta chain was profiled in a study of blood T cell repertoires in COVID-19. As for the study in general: The United States, Italy and Spain supplied acute and convalescent COVID-19 samples. PBMCs, B-cell-depleted T cells, or T cells were the source of the cDNA or gDNA that made up the material.

The table came from immunoSEQ multiplex PCR; TCRdb's copy has only in-frame clones and leaves some out. The table shows about 400,000 clones, with nearly 90% occurring only once. Residents of approximately 25 US areas, aged roughly 18 to 95 years, made up the participants. Germline CDR1 reads MNHEY; CDR2 reads SMNVEV (reference sequence). After removal of 2 bases from V and 4 bases from J, the junction contained 5 bases not matched to a gene. This CDR3 region has 16 residues. Sequenced: PBMCs or T cells enriched from blood (not recorded which). The source is a woman between 40 and 50 years old with acute COVID-19. The chain combines TRBV27 with TRBJ1-2; 12 nucleotides line up with TRBD1. The DNA of the CDR3 is TGTGCCAGCAGTTTAACCGGGACAGGGGGCATCTATGGCTACACCTTC. Residues: CASSLTGTGGIYGYTF.